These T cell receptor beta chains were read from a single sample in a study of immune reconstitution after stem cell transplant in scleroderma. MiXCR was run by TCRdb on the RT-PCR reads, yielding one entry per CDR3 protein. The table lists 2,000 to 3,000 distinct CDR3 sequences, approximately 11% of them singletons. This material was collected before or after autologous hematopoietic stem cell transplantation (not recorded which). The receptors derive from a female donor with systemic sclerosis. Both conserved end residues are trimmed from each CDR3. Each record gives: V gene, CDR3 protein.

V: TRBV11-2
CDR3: ASSLEGQGYYEQY

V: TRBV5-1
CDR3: ASSPPGPYGYT

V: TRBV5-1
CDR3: ASSLGPTGGRTEAF

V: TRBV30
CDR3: AWSTPRRSYNSPLH

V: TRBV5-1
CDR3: ASSLSTGATEAF

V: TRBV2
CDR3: ASSDGLASTDTQY

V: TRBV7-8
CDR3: ASSLQGINTEAF

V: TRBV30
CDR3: AWRARGGNYEQY

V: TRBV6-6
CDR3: ASRLTGPVSTEAF

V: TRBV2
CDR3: ASSGQALTEAF

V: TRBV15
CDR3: ATSRAGGYGYT

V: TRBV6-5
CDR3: ASSYLDTQY

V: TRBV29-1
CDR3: SVVSTFETQY

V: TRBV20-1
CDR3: SASSQQYNQPQH

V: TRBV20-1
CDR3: SARRQGNSNQPQH

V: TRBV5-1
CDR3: ASSLGSTNEKLF

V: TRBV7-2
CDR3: ASSPRRTYNSPLH

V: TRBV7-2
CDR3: ASLRDRRSTGELF

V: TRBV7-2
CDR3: ASSAGQVSTDTQY

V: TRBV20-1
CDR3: SARITEAF

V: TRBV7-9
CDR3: ASSLAGLATRETQY

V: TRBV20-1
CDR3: SARGRDRISYEQY

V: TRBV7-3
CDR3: ASSQTGQWNTEAF

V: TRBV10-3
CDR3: AISGSGRYEQY

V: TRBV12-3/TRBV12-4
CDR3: ASSQRINQPQH

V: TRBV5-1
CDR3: ASSLDRRRTNEKLF

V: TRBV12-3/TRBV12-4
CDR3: ASSLLAGVKDTQY

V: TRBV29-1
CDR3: SVRSGNTIY

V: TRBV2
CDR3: ASSDPAQTRKNIQY

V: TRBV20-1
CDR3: SAPRTSGVYTQY

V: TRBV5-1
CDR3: ASTKGPGPSYEQY

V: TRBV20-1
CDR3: SATGQGAGDTQY

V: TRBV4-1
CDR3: ASSQLLTDTQY

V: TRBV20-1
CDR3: SASFFPDSYEQY

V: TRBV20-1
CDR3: SARDPWTGELF

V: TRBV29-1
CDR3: SVGIQGDEQY

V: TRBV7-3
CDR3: ASSPPPGGYSYEQY

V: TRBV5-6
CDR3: ASSKDLGYGYT

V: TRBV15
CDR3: ATSRVTGGSYNEQF

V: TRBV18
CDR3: ASSPRQGDTGELF

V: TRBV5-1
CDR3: ASSAELNSYEQY

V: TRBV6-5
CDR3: ASSYRGATEAF

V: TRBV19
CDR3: ASSIAADLVEAF

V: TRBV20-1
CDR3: SARAGGDSPLH

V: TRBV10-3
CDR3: AISEFQGYEQY

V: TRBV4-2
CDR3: ASSQVGSDEKLF

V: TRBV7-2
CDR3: ASSSAGSPNQPQH

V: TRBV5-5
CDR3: ASSSGPDTQY

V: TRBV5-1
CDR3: ASSLFGGSGQPQH

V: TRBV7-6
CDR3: ASSRAAGGASYEQY

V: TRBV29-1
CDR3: SVEEGDPRGYEQY

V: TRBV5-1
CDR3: ASSLGGTGREPQH

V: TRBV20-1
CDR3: SALQEDEQF

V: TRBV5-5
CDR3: ASSLAGGYGYT